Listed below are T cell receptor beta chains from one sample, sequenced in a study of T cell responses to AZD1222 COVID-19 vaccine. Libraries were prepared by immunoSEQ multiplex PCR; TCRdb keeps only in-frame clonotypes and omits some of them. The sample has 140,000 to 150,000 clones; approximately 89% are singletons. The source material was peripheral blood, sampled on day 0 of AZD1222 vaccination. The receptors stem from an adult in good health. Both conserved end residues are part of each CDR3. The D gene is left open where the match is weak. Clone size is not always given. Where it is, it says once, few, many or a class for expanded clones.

DNA: TGTGCCAGCAGTCCTTACCCCGGGACAGGGGGCGCGGCCTACGAGCAGTACTTC
CDR3: CASSPYPGTGGAAYEQYF
size: .
J: TRBJ2-7
D: TRBD1
V: TRBV9

DNA: TGTGCCAACCAGCCGTCCGTACCGGGACGGAAGAGCACAGATACGCAGTATTTT
CDR3: CANQPSVPGRKSTDTQYF
size: .
J: TRBJ2-3
D: .
V: TRBV2

DNA: TGTGCCAGCAGTTTAGGGGTTGCTGGAAACACCATATATTTT
CDR3: CASSLGVAGNTIYF
size: once
J: TRBJ1-3
D: .
V: TRBV28

DNA: TGTGCCAGCAGCCCTGCGGAAGAGAAACTAGGAACCGGGGAGCTGTTTTTT
CDR3: CASSPAEEKLGTGELFF
size: .
J: TRBJ2-2
D: .
V: TRBV7-3

DNA: TGTGCCAGCAGTGAATCGGGGGCGCACACTGAAGCTTTCTTT
CDR3: CASSESGAHTEAFF
size: .
J: TRBJ1-1
D: .
V: TRBV2

DNA: TGTGCCAGCAGCCCGGACAGGGTGGTCGGGGAGCTGTTTTTT
CDR3: CASSPDRVVGELFF
size: .
J: TRBJ2-2
D: TRBD1
V: TRBV7-9

DNA: TGTGCCAGCACTGGGACAGGAGAAGAGACCCAGTACTTC
CDR3: CASTGTGEETQYF
size: .
J: TRBJ2-5
D: TRBD1
V: TRBV27

DNA: TGTGCCAGCAGATCCCTGGCTCCGAAAGAGACCCAGTACTTC
CDR3: CASRSLAPKETQYF
size: .
J: TRBJ2-5
D: .
V: TRBV6-6

DNA: TGTGCCAGCAGCCGAATCGCGGGGGGTGACGACTATGGCTACACCTTC
CDR3: CASSRIAGGDDYGYTF
size: .
J: TRBJ1-2
D: .
V: TRBV4-2

DNA: TGTGCCAGCAGCCCCCAGGCGGGGATGAACACTGAAGCTTTCTTT
CDR3: CASSPQAGMNTEAFF
size: .
J: TRBJ1-1
D: .
V: TRBV7-2

DNA: TGTGCCAGTAGACTCGAACCTCAGGGGAGCTATGGCTACACCTTC
CDR3: CASRLEPQGSYGYTF
size: .
J: TRBJ1-2
D: .
V: TRBV19

DNA: TGCGCCAGCAGCCATCTTGACGAGACCGGGGAGCTGTTTTTT
CDR3: CASSHLDETGELFF
size: large
J: TRBJ2-2
D: .
V: TRBV4-3

DNA: TGTGCCAGCAGCTTAGACGGGAGCTCCTACGAGCAGTACTTC
CDR3: CASSLDGSSYEQYF
size: .
J: TRBJ2-7
D: .
V: TRBV7-9

DNA: TGTGCCAGCAGCCACTGGAGACAGGGAACCTACGAGCAGTACTTC
CDR3: CASSHWRQGTYEQYF
size: few
J: TRBJ2-7
D: TRBD1
V: TRBV3-1/TRBV3-2

DNA: TGTGCCAGTGCTTTGGGGCACACTGAAGCTTTCTTT
CDR3: CASALGHTEAFF
size: .
J: TRBJ1-1
D: .
V: TRBV19

DNA: TGTGCCAGCAGTGAAGAGGGGCACGGGAACACTGAAGCTTTCTTT
CDR3: CASSEEGHGNTEAFF
size: once
J: TRBJ1-1
D: .
V: TRBV6-1

DNA: TGTGCCAGCAGCCACCTCGCTGCCTCCTACAATGAGCAGTTCTTC
CDR3: CASSHLAASYNEQFF
size: .
J: TRBJ2-1
D: .
V: TRBV14

DNA: TGTGCCAGCAGCTTAGGACTAGCGGGGAAAAAATACAATGAGCAGTTCTTC
CDR3: CASSLGLAGKKYNEQFF
size: .
J: TRBJ2-1
D: TRBD2
V: TRBV7-2

DNA: TGTGCCAGCAGCCGAGGGGAGAACACTGAAGCTTTCTTT
CDR3: CASSRGENTEAFF
size: .
J: TRBJ1-1
D: .
V: TRBV5-4

DNA: TGTGCCAGCAGCGTAGACGAGGGGGCAAGTACAGATACGCAGTATTTT
CDR3: CASSVDEGASTDTQYF
size: .
J: TRBJ2-3
D: TRBD1
V: TRBV9

DNA: TGTGCCAGCAGTTCAGGGTATCTCCCTTACAATGAGCAGTTCTTC
CDR3: CASSSGYLPYNEQFF
size: .
J: TRBJ2-1
D: .
V: TRBV6-5

DNA: TGTGCCAGCAGCCCTAGCGGGGGCTCCTACGAGCAGTACTTC
CDR3: CASSPSGGSYEQYF
size: few
J: TRBJ2-7
D: TRBD2
V: TRBV7-3

DNA: TGTGCCAGCAGCTTCGACAGGGGTTTTGAAAAACTGTTTTTT
CDR3: CASSFDRGFEKLFF
size: .
J: TRBJ1-4
D: TRBD1
V: TRBV5-4

DNA: TGCGCCAGCAGCTTTTCAAGACAGACTAAGCCCCAAGAGACCCAGTACTTC
CDR3: CASSFSRQTKPQETQYF
size: .
J: TRBJ2-5
D: .
V: TRBV5-1

DNA: TGTGCCAGCAGCTTGCAGGGCTCTGGAAACACCATATATTTT
CDR3: CASSLQGSGNTIYF
size: .
J: TRBJ1-3
D: .
V: TRBV5-4

DNA: TGTGCCAGCGGCAACAGGGAACTGGGTACTGAAGCTTTCTTT
CDR3: CASGNRELGTEAFF
size: .
J: TRBJ1-1
D: .
V: TRBV5-4

DNA: TGCAGCGTTGGGGGCATCCACACTGAAGCTTTCTTT
CDR3: CSVGGIHTEAFF
size: once
J: TRBJ1-1
D: .
V: TRBV29-1

DNA: TGTGCCAGCAGTTCTACAGGGGTTAACTATGGCTACACCTTC
CDR3: CASSSTGVNYGYTF
size: once
J: TRBJ1-2
D: TRBD1
V: TRBV6-2/TRBV6-3

DNA: TGTGCCAGTAACCAGGGACAGCCAAATCAGCCCCAGCATTTT
CDR3: CASNQGQPNQPQHF
size: .
J: TRBJ1-5
D: TRBD1
V: TRBV19

DNA: TGCAGCGTTGACTTGGGGGGTGCGGGAATTGGAAAACTGTTTTTT
CDR3: CSVDLGGAGIGKLFF
size: .
J: TRBJ1-4
D: .
V: TRBV29-1

DNA: TGTGCCAGCAGCGGTGGACAGGTCCCCGGGGAGCTGTTTTTT
CDR3: CASSGGQVPGELFF
size: .
J: TRBJ2-2
D: TRBD1
V: TRBV9

DNA: TGCAGCGTTGAGATTTCAGGCACAGATACGCAGTATTTT
CDR3: CSVEISGTDTQYF
size: .
J: TRBJ2-3
D: .
V: TRBV29-1

DNA: TGTGCCAGCAGTTTAGGGACATCCGAAGTTGCGCAGTATTTT
CDR3: CASSLGTSEVAQYF
size: .
J: TRBJ2-3
D: .
V: TRBV28

DNA: TGCAGCGTTGAAGCAGGGAACACCGGGGAGCTGTTTTTT
CDR3: CSVEAGNTGELFF
size: .
J: TRBJ2-2
D: .
V: TRBV29-1

DNA: TGCAGCGTCCGGACAGACAGCTACACCTTC
CDR3: CSVRTDSYTF
size: once
J: TRBJ1-2
D: .
V: TRBV29-1

DNA: TGCGCCAGCAGCTTGGGTCCACTAGCGGGGGACACCGGGGAGCTGTTTTTT
CDR3: CASSLGPLAGDTGELFF
size: .
J: TRBJ2-2
D: TRBD2
V: TRBV5-1

DNA: TGTGCCAGCAGCCAAGAATGGACAGGGGGTATGTTCTTC
CDR3: CASSQEWTGGMFF
size: .
J: TRBJ2-1
D: TRBD1
V: TRBV14

DNA: TGCGCCAGCAGCCACCTACAGGGGGCGGGGGAGACCCAGTACTTC
CDR3: CASSHLQGAGETQYF
size: .
J: TRBJ2-5
D: TRBD1
V: TRBV4-1

DNA: TGCAGCGCCCTCATGGGGTCTTCCGAGCAGTACTTC
CDR3: CSALMGSSEQYF
size: .
J: TRBJ2-7
D: .
V: TRBV29-1

DNA: TGCGCCAGCAGCCAGGTGGGGGGAGAGACCCAGTACTTC
CDR3: CASSQVGGETQYF
size: once
J: TRBJ2-5
D: .
V: TRBV5-1